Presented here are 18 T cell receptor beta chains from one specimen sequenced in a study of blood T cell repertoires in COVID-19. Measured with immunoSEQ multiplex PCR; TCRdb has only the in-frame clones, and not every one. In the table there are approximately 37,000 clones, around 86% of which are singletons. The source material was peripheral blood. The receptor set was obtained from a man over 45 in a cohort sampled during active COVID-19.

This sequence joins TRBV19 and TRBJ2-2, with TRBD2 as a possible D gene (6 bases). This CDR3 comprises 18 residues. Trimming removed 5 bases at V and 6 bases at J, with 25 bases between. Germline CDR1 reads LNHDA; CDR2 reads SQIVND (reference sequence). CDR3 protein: CASSSYPTGSRPPGELFF. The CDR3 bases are TGTGCCAGTAGTTCCTACCCCACCGGGAGCCGTCCGCCCGGGGAGCTGTTTTTT.

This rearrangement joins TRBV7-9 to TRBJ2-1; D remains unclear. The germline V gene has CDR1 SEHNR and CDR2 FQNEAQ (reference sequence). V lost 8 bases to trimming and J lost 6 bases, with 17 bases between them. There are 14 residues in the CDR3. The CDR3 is CASQIPPRLNEQFF. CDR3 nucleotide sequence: TGTGCCAGCCAGATTCCCCCACGACTCAATGAGCAGTTCTTC.

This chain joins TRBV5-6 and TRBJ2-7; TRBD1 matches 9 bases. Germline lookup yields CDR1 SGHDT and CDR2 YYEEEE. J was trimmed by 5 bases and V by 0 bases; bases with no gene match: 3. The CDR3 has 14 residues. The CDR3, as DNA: TGTGCCAGCAGCTTGGGGGACAGGGTAAACGAGCAGTACTTC. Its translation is CASSLGDRVNEQYF. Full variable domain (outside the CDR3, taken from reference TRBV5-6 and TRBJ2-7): DAGVTQSPTHLIKTRGQQVTLRCSPKSGHDTVSWYQQALGQGPQFIFQYYEEEERQRGNFPDRFSGHQFPNYSSELNVNALLLGDSALYLCASSLGDRVNEQYFGPGTRLTVT.

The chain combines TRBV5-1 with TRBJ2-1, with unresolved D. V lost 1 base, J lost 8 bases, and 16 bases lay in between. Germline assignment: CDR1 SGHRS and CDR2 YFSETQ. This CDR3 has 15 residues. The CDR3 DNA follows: TGCGCCAGCAGCTTGCGAGGTTCGGCGGTTCATGAGCAGTTCTTC. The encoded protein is CASSLRGSAVHEQFF.

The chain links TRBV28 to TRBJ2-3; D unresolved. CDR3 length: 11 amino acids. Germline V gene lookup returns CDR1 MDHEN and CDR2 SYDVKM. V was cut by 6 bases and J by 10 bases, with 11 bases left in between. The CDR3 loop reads CASSPGTSQYF. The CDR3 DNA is TGTGCCAGCAGCCCCGGTACGTCGCAGTATTTT. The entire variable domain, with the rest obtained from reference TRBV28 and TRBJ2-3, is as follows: DVKVTQSSRYLVKRTGEKVFLECVQDMDHENMFWYRQDPGLGLRLIYFSYDVKMKEKGDIPEGYSVSREKKERFSLILESASTNQTSMYLCASSPGTSQYFGPGTRLTVL.

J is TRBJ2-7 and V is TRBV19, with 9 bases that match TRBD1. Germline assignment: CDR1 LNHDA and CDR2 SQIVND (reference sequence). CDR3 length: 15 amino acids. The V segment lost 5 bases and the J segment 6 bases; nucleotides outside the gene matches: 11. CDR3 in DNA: TGTGCCAGTAGTGTCTCCCGGGACAGGGTCTTCGAGCAGTACGTC. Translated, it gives CASSVSRDRVFEQYV.

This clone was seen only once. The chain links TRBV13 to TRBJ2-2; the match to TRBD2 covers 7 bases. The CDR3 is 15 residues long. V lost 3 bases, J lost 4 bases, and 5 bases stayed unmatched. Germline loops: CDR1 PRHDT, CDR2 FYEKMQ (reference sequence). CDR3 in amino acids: CASSFGEGSTGELFF. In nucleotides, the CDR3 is TGTGCCAGCAGCTTCGGGGAGGGCAGCACCGGGGAGCTGTTTTTT.

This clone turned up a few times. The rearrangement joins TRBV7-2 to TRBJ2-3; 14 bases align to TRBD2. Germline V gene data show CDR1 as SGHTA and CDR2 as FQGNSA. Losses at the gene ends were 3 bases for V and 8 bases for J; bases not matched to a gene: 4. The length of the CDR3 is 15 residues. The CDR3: CASSFGTSGGVTQYF. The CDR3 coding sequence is TGTGCCAGCAGCTTTGGGACTAGCGGGGGTGTTACGCAGTATTTT. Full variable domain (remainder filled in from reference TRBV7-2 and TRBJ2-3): GAGVSQSPSNKVTEKGKDVELRCDPISGHTALYWYRQSLGQGLEFLIYFQGNSAPDKSGLPSDRFSAERTGGSVSTLTIQRTQQEDSAVYLCASSFGTSGGVTQYFGPGTRLTVL.

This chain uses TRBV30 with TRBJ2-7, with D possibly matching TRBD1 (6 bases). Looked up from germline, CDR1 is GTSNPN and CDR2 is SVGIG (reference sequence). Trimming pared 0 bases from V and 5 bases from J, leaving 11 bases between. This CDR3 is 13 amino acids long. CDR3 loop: CAWSVHRVHEQYF. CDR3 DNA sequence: TGTGCCTGGAGTGTACACAGGGTCCACGAGCAGTACTTC.

Here the CDR3 DNA reads TGTGCCAGCAGTGGGCGGACTAGCGGAACCACAGATACGCAGTATTTT. Its translation: CASSGRTSGTTDTQYF. The rearrangement links TRBV27 to TRBJ2-3; 10 nucleotides align to TRBD2. The V gene's germline CDR1 is MNHEY and CDR2 SMNVEV (reference sequence). The CDR3 contains 16 residues. V shed 5 bases and J 2 bases; nucleotides not matched to a gene: 7.

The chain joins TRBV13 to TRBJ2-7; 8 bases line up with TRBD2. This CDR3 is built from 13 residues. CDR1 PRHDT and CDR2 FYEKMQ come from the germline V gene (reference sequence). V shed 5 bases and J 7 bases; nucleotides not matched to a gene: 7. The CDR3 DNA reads TGTGCCAGCAGCCCCCGGGCTAGCGGGGAGCAGTACGTC. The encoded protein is CASSPRASGEQYV.

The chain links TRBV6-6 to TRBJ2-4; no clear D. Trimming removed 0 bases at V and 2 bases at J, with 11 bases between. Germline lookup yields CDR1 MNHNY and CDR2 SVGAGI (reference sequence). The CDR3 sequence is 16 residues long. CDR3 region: CASSYSVTGPKNIQYF. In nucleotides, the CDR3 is TGTGCCAGCAGTTACTCTGTGACGGGTCCCAAAAACATTCAGTACTTC.

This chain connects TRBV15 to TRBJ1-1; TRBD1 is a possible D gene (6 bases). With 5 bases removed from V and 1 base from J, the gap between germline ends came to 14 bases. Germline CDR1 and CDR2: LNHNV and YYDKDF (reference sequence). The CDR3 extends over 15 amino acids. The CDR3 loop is CATSADLQGNTEAFF. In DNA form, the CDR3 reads TGTGCCACCAGCGCCGATCTACAGGGGAACACTGAAGCTTTCTTT.

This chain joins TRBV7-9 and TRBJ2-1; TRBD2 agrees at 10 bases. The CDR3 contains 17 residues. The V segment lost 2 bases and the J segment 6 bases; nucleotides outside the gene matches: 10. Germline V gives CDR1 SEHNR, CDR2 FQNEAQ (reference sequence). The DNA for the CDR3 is TGTGCCAGCAGCTTACCACAGCGGGGGGGCATGGGCAATGAGCAGTTCTTC. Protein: CASSLPQRGGMGNEQFF. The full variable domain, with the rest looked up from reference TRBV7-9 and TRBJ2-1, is DTGVSQNPRHKITKRGQNVTFRCDPISEHNRLYWYRQTLGQGPEFLTYFQNEAQLEKSRLLSDRFSAERPKGSFSTLEIQRTEQGDSAMYLCASSLPQRGGMGNEQFFGPGTRLTVL.

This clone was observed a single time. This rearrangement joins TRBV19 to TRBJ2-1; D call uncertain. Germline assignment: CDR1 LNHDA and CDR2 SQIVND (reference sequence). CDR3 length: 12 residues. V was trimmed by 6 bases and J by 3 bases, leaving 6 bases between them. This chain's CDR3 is CASSPGYNEQFF. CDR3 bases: TGTGCCAGTAGCCCGGGCTACAATGAGCAGTTCTTC.

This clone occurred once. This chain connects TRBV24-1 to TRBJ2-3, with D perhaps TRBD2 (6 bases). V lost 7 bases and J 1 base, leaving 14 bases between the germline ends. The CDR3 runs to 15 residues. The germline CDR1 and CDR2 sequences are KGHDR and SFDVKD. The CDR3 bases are TGTGCCACCAGCGGGGAGGCTGGCGGCACAGATACGCAGTATTTT. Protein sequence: CATSGEAGGTDTQYF.

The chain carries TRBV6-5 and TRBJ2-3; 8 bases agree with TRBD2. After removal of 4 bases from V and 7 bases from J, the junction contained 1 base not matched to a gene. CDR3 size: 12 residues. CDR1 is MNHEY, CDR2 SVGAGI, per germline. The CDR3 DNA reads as TGTGCCAGCAGTTCGGGGGGGTATACGCAGTATTTT. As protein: CASSSGGYTQYF.

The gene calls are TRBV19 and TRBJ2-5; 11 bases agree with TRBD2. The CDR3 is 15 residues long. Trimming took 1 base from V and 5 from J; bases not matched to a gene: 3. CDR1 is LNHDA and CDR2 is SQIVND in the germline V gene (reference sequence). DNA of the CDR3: TGTGCCAGTAGTATAGTGAGGACTAGCGGGGAGACCCAGTACTTC. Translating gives CASSIVRTSGETQYF.